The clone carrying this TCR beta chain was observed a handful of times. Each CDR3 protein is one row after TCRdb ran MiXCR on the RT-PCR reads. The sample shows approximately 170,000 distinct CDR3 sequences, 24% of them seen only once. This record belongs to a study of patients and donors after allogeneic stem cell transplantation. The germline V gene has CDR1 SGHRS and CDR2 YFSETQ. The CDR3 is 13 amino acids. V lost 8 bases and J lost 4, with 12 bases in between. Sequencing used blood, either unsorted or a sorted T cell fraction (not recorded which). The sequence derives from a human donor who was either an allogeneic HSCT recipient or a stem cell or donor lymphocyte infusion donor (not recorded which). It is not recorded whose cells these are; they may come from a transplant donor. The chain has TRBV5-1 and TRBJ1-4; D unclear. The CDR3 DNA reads TGCGCCAGTCGCCAAGGGATTAATGAAAAACTGTTTTTT. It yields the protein CASRQGINEKLFF. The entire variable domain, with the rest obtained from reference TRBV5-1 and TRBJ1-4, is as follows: KAGVTQTPRYLIKTRGQQVTLSCSPISGHRSVSWYQQTPGQGLQFLFEYFSETQRNKGNFPGRFSGRQFSNSRSEMNVSTLELGDSALYLCASRQGINEKLFFGSGTQLSVL.